This T cell receptor (beta chain) comes out of a study of blood T cell repertoires in COVID-19. Study overall: Researchers got acute and convalescent COVID-19 samples from the United States, Italy and Spain. T cells, B-cell-depleted T cells, or PBMCs provided the cDNA or gDNA that served as material.

Original data processing: Estimates of nucleated cell counts were drawn from the amplification of reference gene primers. TCRdb keeps only in-frame clones here, not all; method: immunoSEQ multiplex PCR. V, J and clone size are taken as reported in that table, and D and trimming were inferred from the DNA itself. In the table there are about 120,000 clones, more than 80% of which are singletons. One Seattle source followed patients from active infection through their disease course. The sequenced sample was peripheral blood. The receptor's source is a woman aged 55 to 70 with COVID-19, enrolled during active disease.

In DNA form, the CDR3 reads TGTGCCAGCTCACCCCCCCCAGGGGTAGGGACTGAAGCTTTCTTT. Residues: CASSPPPGVGTEAFF. J is TRBJ1-1 and V is TRBV18, with D possibly matching TRBD1 (6 bases). The CDR3 extends over 15 amino acids. Germline lookup yields CDR1 KGHSH and CDR2 LQKENI. V was trimmed by 3 bases and J by 5 bases, leaving 16 bases between them.